Detailed here is one T cell receptor (beta chain). The specificity of this receptor is unknown. No per-base quality is available; no much larger clone lies one base away. This specimen comes from a study of shared clonotypes between healthy human individuals (dated by TCRdb to 2018 to 2021). In the study overall: The cohort comprised a couple of women and a few men aged 18 to 49 years. For each donor, CD4 naive and CD4 memory were each run on three plates, CD8 naive on two plates, and CD8 memory on one plate. Blood TCR repertoires of five healthy adults were deeply sequenced to estimate repertoire size and the extent of clonotype sharing between individuals. To increase sequencing depth and limit assay-specific biases, TCR repertoire library preparation and sequencing were carried out by different laboratories using diverse techniques. Between about 0.8 and 9 billion PBMCs per donor were obtained by leukapheresis.

The donors were healthy, HIV-negative adults who had no recently reported acute infections or vaccinations. All donors were Caucasian adults living in Nashville, Tennessee, USA. CD4+ T cells were enriched through magnetic negative selection, after which naive cells were positively selected on CD45RA and the remaining negative fraction served as the memory subset. After blood collection by leukapheresis, PBMCs were isolated using Ficoll-Histopaque density gradient centrifugation and then cryopreserved in the vapor phase of liquid nitrogen. Purity and quantity of every magnetically sorted T cell population were checked by analytical flow cytometry. From each sorted fraction, genomic DNA was isolated and quantified by UV absorbance on a Nanodrop 2000c. V is cut by 2 bases and J by 1 base, and the space between the germline ends is 8 bases. Inclusive of the bounding cysteine and phenylalanine, the CDR3 is 14 residues long. The retained sequence is limited to the CDR3, 42 bases, with the frame set at the first base. In the germline V gene, CDR1 corresponds to KGHSH and CDR2 to LQKENI.

Using the deep immunoSEQ assay, multiplex PCR amplified TCR CDR3 regions from genomic DNA. For each cell subset, the extracted genomic DNA was distributed evenly across all wells of several immunoSEQ 96-well plates, and each plate served as one replicate. For sorted subsets, about 220 ng of genomic DNA, equivalent to around 29,000 T cell genomes, went into each replicate PCR. Purified libraries were measured with a Qubit 3.0 fluorometer, size-checked on a Bioanalyzer 2100, and measured again with the KAPA Library Quantification kit. Every immunoSEQ 96-well plate was sequenced on a dedicated single-read 150-cycle Illumina NextSeq 550 flow cell. Under the source paper's analysis protocol: Because only junctional sequences without quality scores were contained in the immunoSEQ output, filtering matching that applied to full-length reads could not be performed. To assign V/J genes and CDR3, sequences were annotated using PyIR, a Python wrapper for IgBLAST v1.9, with IMGT germline references. Reads were filtered out if the reads had weak V/J assignments (E-value above 1e-6), no CDR3, stop codons, out-of-frame junctions, or ambiguous translated residues. A V3J clonotype was defined by an identical inferred V gene, J gene, and CDR3 amino acid sequence. To compute the percentage overlap between repertoires, the number of shared unique clonotypes was divided by the size of the smaller repertoire. Richness of each repertoire was evaluated using RTK rarefaction, the Chao1 estimator, and Recon v2.1 estimates of unobserved clonotypes. Generation probabilities for all TCRbeta clonotypes obtained by the gDNA method from a few donors were computed using OLGA. What TCRdb holds here is the immuneACCESS table cut down to in-frame rearrangements. Part of the clones is not present; checked against another copy, under half of the missing clones reflect an unresolved V gene, and the others are unexplained. Clone size and V and J calls were adopted from that table, with D and trimming inferred from the DNA. The sample yields about 1 million clones; about 76% were counted once. The ten biggest clones cover roughly 1.4% of the sample.

Broad study findings and their caveats: Naive subsets generally had larger estimated clonotype richness than memory subsets did. Rarefaction of sorted-subset datasets indicated incomplete sequencing despite the large sequencing depth. Pairwise subsampling indicated that sequencing depth was expected to affect the degree of clonotype sharing among donors. Across four donors, roughly 5.4% of naive CD4, roughly 3.4% of naive CD8, around 2.5% of memory CD4, and about 0.4% of memory CD8 clonotypes were shared. Sampling was limited to blood, and TCR repertoires in tissue likely differ from TCR repertoires in blood. The genetic and exposure-history diversity represented was limited by the small number of donors. Compared with non-shared clonotypes, clonotypes shared by all four sorted-subset donors had higher generation probabilities.

The receptor's source is a man between 18 and 35 years old in good health. This receptor chain uses TRBV18 and TRBJ1-1; the D gene cannot be named for sure. The sample consisted of memory CD4+ T cells sorted from blood. Interpreted using the paper, the cell subset or site label stands for: CD45RA-negative fraction. For the CDR3, the sequence is CASSPTQKNTEAFF. The bases read TGTGCCAGCTCACCAACGCAAAAGAACACTGAAGCTTTCTTT.